These 19 T cell receptor beta chains came from one sample sequenced in a study of graft-versus-host responses after intestinal transplantation. The method was immunoSEQ multiplex PCR; TCRdb's version includes in-frame clones alone and lacks a portion of them. The sample carries 80,000 to 100,000 clones, roughly nine tenths recorded once. The antigens of these receptors remain unknown. The source was unstimulated CD4+ T cells sorted from spleen or lymph node cells, collected before intestinal transplant. The receptors stem from a human donor who received an intestinal transplant.

This clone was observed a few times. The chain uses TRBV28 and TRBJ1-5, with unresolved D. CDR3 length: 10 amino acids. CDR1 MDHEN and CDR2 SYDVKM come from the germline V gene. V was trimmed by 8 bases and J by 14 bases, leaving 13 bases between them. The CDR3 loop is CASLGVAEHF. The CDR3 DNA reads TGTGCCAGCCTTGGTGTCGCGGAGCATTTT.

The chain has TRBV7-2 and TRBJ1-5, with 7 bases identical to TRBD1. V was pared by 4 bases and J by 0 bases, with 15 bases of the junction left unmatched. Germline CDR1 and CDR2: SGHTA and FQGNSA. The CDR3 covers 19 residues. CDR3 amino acids: CASSSPAAGQAYSNQPQHF. CDR3 in DNA: TGTGCCAGCAGCTCACCGGCGGCAGGACAGGCCTATAGCAATCAGCCCCAGCATTTT.

The chain links TRBV7-6 to TRBJ2-5, with 7 nucleotides matching TRBD2. The CDR3 has 13 residues. With V trimmed by 5 bases and J by 2 bases, 2 bases remained unmatched. From germline, CDR1 is SGHVS and CDR2 FNYEAQ. The CDR3 sequence: CASSGGEQETQYF. The CDR3 DNA reads TGTGCCAGCAGCGGGGGGGAGCAAGAGACCCAGTACTTC.

V and J are TRBV14 and TRBJ2-3; 11 nucleotides align to TRBD2. The ends lost 5 bases at V and 2 bases at J; junction bases unmatched: 6. CDR3 length equals 16 residues. The germline gives CDR1 SGHDN, CDR2 FVKESK. As DNA, the CDR3 is TGTGCCAGCAGCAATTTAGCGGGAGGGCCCACAGATACGCAGTATTTT. Its translation: CASSNLAGGPTDTQYF.

This sequence joins TRBV5-1 and TRBJ2-7; a weak D match, TRBD1 (6 bases). The V gene's germline CDR1 is SGHRS and CDR2 YFSETQ. V was cut by 4 bases and J by 7 bases, with 18 bases left in between. The CDR3 runs to 14 residues. CDR3 bases: TGCGCCAGCAGCCCGGGTCAAGGGCAGGGGGAGCAGTACTTC. Encoded protein: CASSPGQGQGEQYF.

The chain carries TRBV6-1 and TRBJ1-1; maybe TRBD1 (6 bases). The CDR3 has 13 amino acids. The germline V gene has CDR1 MNHNS and CDR2 SASEGT. Trimming cost V 3 bases and J 2 bases, with 7 bases left between them. As DNA, the CDR3 is TGTGCCAGCAGTGAGGGGGCCAACACTGAAGCTTTCTTT. This encodes CASSEGANTEAFF.

This sequence joins TRBV6-5 and TRBJ1-6, with D unclear. The CDR3 length is 11 residues. With 6 bases removed from V and 14 bases from J, the gap between germline ends came to 11 bases. Germline values: CDR1 MNHEY, CDR2 SVGAGI. This CDR3 reads CASRSLGTLHF. CDR3 DNA: TGTGCCAGCAGGAGTCTAGGAACCCTCCACTTT.

The chain links TRBV7-9 to TRBJ1-2; 7 positions agree with TRBD1. Per germline, CDR1 SEHNR and CDR2 FQNEAQ (reference sequence). The CDR3 extends over 17 amino acids. With 5 bases clipped from V and 7 bases from J, the junction kept 19 bases outside the gene matches. The CDR3 bases are TGTGCCAGCAGCCCAGAAACCGGAAATACAGGGGCGAGTGGCTACACCTTC. Its translation: CASSPETGNTGASGYTF. Looking up the rest from reference TRBV7-9 and TRBJ1-2 gives the full variable domain: DTGVSQNPRHKITKRGQNVTFRCDPISEHNRLYWYRQTLGQGPEFLTYFQNEAQLEKSRLLSDRFSAERPKGSFSTLEIQRTEQGDSAMYLCASSPETGNTGASGYTFGSGTRLTVV.

V and J are TRBV10-3 and TRBJ1-6; maybe TRBD1 (6 bases). This CDR3 contains 17 residues. Germline assignment: CDR1 ENHRY and CDR2 SYGVKD. V was cut by 4 bases and J by 5 bases, with 18 bases left in between. The CDR3 DNA follows: TGTGCCATCAGTGCACAGGCGAGGGCAGGGGATAATTCACCCCTCCACTTT. Its protein is CAISAQARAGDNSPLHF.

This clone came up a few times. This sequence joins TRBV2 and TRBJ2-5, with 8 positions matching TRBD2. J lost 8 bases, V lost 7 bases, and 9 bases had no gene match. This CDR3 has 13 residues. The V gene's germline CDR1 is SNHLY and CDR2 FYNNEI. The CDR3 protein is CASTPGLDFTQYF. For the CDR3, the DNA is TGTGCCAGCACCCCGGGACTAGACTTCACCCAGTACTTC.

Notes on this clone: Different DNA sequences within this sample yield the same CDR3. CDR3 DNA sequence: TGTGCCAGCAGCAGGGAAGAGACCCAGTACTTC. Residues: CASSREETQYF. V usage is TRBV28 and J usage is TRBJ2-5; D is perhaps TRBD1 (5 bases). The ends were cut back, 6 bases at V and 3 bases at J, with 5 bases in the middle. The CDR3 is made up of 11 amino acids. Germline V lookup: CDR1 MDHEN, CDR2 SYDVKM.

This clone was detected once. This sequence joins TRBV5-6 and TRBJ2-2; D ambiguous. The CDR3 has 14 residues. Looked up from germline, CDR1 is SGHDT and CDR2 is YYEEEE. Deletions cut 4 bases from V and 3 bases from J, with 10 bases between. The CDR3 region has the DNA TGTGCCAGCAGCGTGCGAAGTTACACCGGGGAGCTGTTTTTT. It translates to CASSVRSYTGELFF.

The rearrangement uses TRBV15 and TRBJ1-5; TRBD1 matches 9 bases. The germline V gene encodes CDR1 LNHNV and CDR2 YYDKDF (reference sequence). V lost 3 bases and J lost 2; bases outside the gene matches: 5. The CDR3 totals 16 residues. In DNA, the CDR3 is TGTGCCACCAGCAGTGCCGGACAGGGGCGCAATCAGCCCCAGCATTTT. Protein product: CATSSAGQGRNQPQHF. Full variable domain (outside the CDR3, taken from reference TRBV15 and TRBJ1-5): DAMVIQNPRYQVTQFGKPVTLSCSQTLNHNVMYWYQQKSSQAPKLLFHYYDKDFNNEADTPDNFQSRRPNTSFCFLDIRSPGLGDTAMYLCATSSAGQGRNQPQHFGDGTRLSIL.

The V call is TRBV5-8, the J call TRBJ1-5; maybe TRBD1 (6 bases). The CDR3 length is 15 residues. Trimming took 4 bases from V and 0 from J, leaving 11 bases between them. Germline-derived CDR1 and CDR2 are SGHTS and YDEGEE. The CDR3 loop reads CASSRGGDSNQPQHF. DNA for the CDR3: TGTGCCAGCAGCCGAGGGGGGGATAGCAATCAGCCCCAGCATTTT.

This chain connects TRBV7-2 to TRBJ2-2; 8 bases map to TRBD1. Germline loops: CDR1 SGHTA, CDR2 FQGNSA. Trimming removed 5 bases from V and 1 base from J; junction bases left unmatched: 3. CDR3 length: 15 amino acids. The CDR3 bases are TGTGCCAGCAGCACCGGACAGGGGAACACCGGGGAGCTGTTTTTT. Protein: CASSTGQGNTGELFF.

This sequence joins TRBV10-2 and TRBJ2-7; no firm D call. The ends were cut back, 3 bases at V and 2 bases at J, with 14 bases in the middle. The CDR3 runs 15 residues. CDR1 is WSHSY and CDR2 is SAAADI in the germline V gene. CDR3 residues: CASSDRRSPTYEQYF. In DNA form, the CDR3 reads TGCGCCAGCAGTGATAGAAGATCCCCTACCTACGAGCAGTACTTC.

V usage is TRBV4-1 and J usage is TRBJ2-3; 7 nucleotides line up with TRBD1. The CDR3 spans 14 residues. Germline CDR1 and CDR2: MGHRA and YSYEKL. V shed 4 bases, J shed 5 bases, and the junction held 6 bases outside the gene matches. CDR3 in DNA: TGCGCCAGCAGCCGGACAGGCCTAGGAGATACGCAGTATTTT. Translated: CASSRTGLGDTQYF.

The chain carries TRBV6-6 and TRBJ1-6; D gene unclear. The CDR3 spans 16 residues. The V end was cut by 5 bases, the J end by 0 bases, with 11 bases between. The germline gives CDR1 MNHNY, CDR2 SVGAGI (reference sequence). As DNA, the CDR3 is TGTGCCAGCAGTACCCCTGGACTCTCCTATAATTCACCCCTCCACTTT. Translating it yields CASSTPGLSYNSPLHF.

This CDR3 reads CASSFGNLALYEQYF. DNA for the CDR3: TGTGCCAGCAGCTTTGGTAACTTAGCGCTCTACGAGCAGTACTTC. The chain uses TRBV5-6 and TRBJ2-7; TRBD2 is a possible D gene (5 bases). CDR3 size: 15 residues. Germline V gene lookup returns CDR1 SGHDT and CDR2 YYEEEE. The V end lost 2 bases, the J end lost 3 bases, and 15 bases lay between the germline ends.